This T cell receptor (beta chain) comes out of a study of regulatory T cells in long-lasting Graves disease. Study context: More than 5 years of antithyroid drugs with positive TSH receptor antibodies defined persistent Graves' disease. Study-level points and caveats: Those with persistent Graves' had less TCR diversity than newly diagnosed patients. Whereas around 970 public clonotypes were shared by new patients, persistent patients shared more, at roughly 3,000.

Notes on this clonotype: What it binds is not known.

As for time point: persistent/refractory GD, antithyroid drugs over 5 years with positive TRAb. The TCR library was prepared using RNA isolated from PBMCs. Graves' disease diagnoses followed American Thyroid Association guidelines. The CDR3 sequence is 15 residues long. V lost 7 bases to trimming and J lost 7 bases, with 22 bases between them. Germline V gene sequence: CDR1 LNHDA, CDR2 SQIVND (reference sequence). Researchers made TCR beta libraries by using iRepertoire HTBI primers and running Arm-PCR on CDR3 regions. TCRdb re-called the multiplex PCR reads with MiXCR, one entry per CDR3 protein. The sample contains around 460,000 distinct CDR3 sequences, 20% to 25% of which appear only once.

Source: peripheral blood mononuclear cells (PBMCs), taken when the disease was refractory, from a patient treated with antithyroid drugs. The clonotype comes from a female donor with Graves disease. The genes are TRBV19 and TRBJ1-2; perhaps TRBD1 as D (5 bases). The CDR3 reads CASKKGPGTLAGYTF. The CDR3 DNA reads TGTGCCAGTAAGAAAGGGCCAGGGACTCTTGCTGGCTACACCTTC.